The 10 T cell receptor beta chains below were found in one sample sequenced in a study of radiotherapy plus CTLA-4 blockade in lung cancer. The assay was immunoSEQ multiplex PCR, and TCRdb's table has in-frame clones only and misses some. Among 81,000 or so clones listed, 70% to 90% were seen once. The specimen was peripheral blood, collected from a patient treated with radiotherapy plus ipilimumab. These receptors were obtained from a human donor with non-small cell lung cancer who had stable disease on radiotherapy plus ipilimumab.

The chain links TRBV4-2 to TRBJ1-5; D is uncertain. Trimming left V 4 bases short and J 7 bases short, with 11 bases between. The germline CDR1 and CDR2 sequences are LGHNA and YNFKEQ. The CDR3 covers 13 residues. CDR3 sequence reads: CASSLIGMQPQHF. As DNA, the CDR3 is TGTGCCAGCAGCCTCATAGGAATGCAGCCCCAGCATTTT.

The chain combines TRBV4-2 with TRBJ2-1; D remains ambiguous. Germline V gene sequence: CDR1 LGHNA, CDR2 YNFKEQ. V was clipped by 4 bases and J by 0 bases, with 13 bases between them. CDR3 length: 16 amino acids. This CDR3 is CASSLSGPSSYNEQFF. The CDR3 DNA sequence: TGTGCCAGCAGCCTGTCCGGGCCCAGCTCCTACAATGAGCAGTTCTTC.

The gene calls are TRBV5-1 and TRBJ1-2; TRBD1 is a possible D gene (5 bases). Trimming removed 5 bases from V and 2 bases from J, with 13 bases in between. The germline V gene encodes CDR1 SGHRS and CDR2 YFSETQ. This CDR3 is 14 amino acids long. The DNA for the CDR3 is TGCGCCAGCAGAGCCGGGACGGCGAACTATGGCTACACCTTC. Encoded protein: CASRAGTANYGYTF. Full variable domain (missing parts from reference TRBV5-1 and TRBJ1-2): KAGVTQTPRYLIKTRGQQVTLSCSPISGHRSVSWYQQTPGQGLQFLFEYFSETQRNKGNFPGRFSGRQFSNSRSEMNVSTLELGDSALYLCASRAGTANYGYTFGSGTRLTVV.

The chain recombines TRBV9 with TRBJ1-1; tentatively, D is TRBD1 (6 bases). Germline CDR1 reads SGDLS; CDR2 reads YYNGEE. CDR3 length: 15 residues. The V gene lost 2 bases and the J gene lost 4 bases, with 15 bases spanning the gap. The CDR3, as DNA: TGTGCCAGCAGCGTTAGGGGGGCTAGGGGCACTGAAGCTTTCTTT. Translating it yields CASSVRGARGTEAFF. Full variable domain (rest looked up from reference TRBV9 and TRBJ1-1): DSGVTQTPKHLITATGQRVTLRCSPRSGDLSVYWYQQSLDQGLQFLIQYYNGEERAKGNILERFSAQQFPDLHSELNLSSLELGDSALYFCASSVRGARGTEAFFGQGTRLTVV.

The rearrangement uses TRBV19 and TRBJ2-7, with 8 bases identical to TRBD1. This CDR3 region has 15 residues. Trimming at V came to 5 bases and at J to 3 bases, leaving 9 bases not matched to a gene. The germline gives CDR1 LNHDA, CDR2 SQIVND (reference sequence). The CDR3: CASSPGTGHDYEQYF. CDR3 coding DNA: TGTGCCAGTAGTCCCGGGACAGGTCATGACTACGAGCAGTACTTC.

The genes are TRBV11-1 and TRBJ1-3; D is ambiguous. Deletions cut 2 bases from V and 4 bases from J, with 12 bases between. The CDR3 covers 15 residues. Germline lookup yields CDR1 SGHAT and CDR2 FQDESV (reference sequence). CDR3 coding DNA: TGTGCCAGCAGCTTACAACGGACGCGAGGAAACACCATATATTTT. It encodes CASSLQRTRGNTIYF.

The chain links TRBV7-2 to TRBJ2-3; 10 nucleotides line up with TRBD2. This CDR3 spans 17 amino acids. The V gene end was trimmed by 4 bases and the J gene end by 2 bases; junction bases not matched to a gene: 9. Germline CDR1 and CDR2: SGHTA and FQGNSA. The CDR3 loop is CASSSSSGSPLTDTQYF. The CDR3 nucleotides are TGTGCCAGCAGCTCCTCTAGCGGGAGCCCACTCACAGATACGCAGTATTTT. Together with reference TRBV7-2 and TRBJ2-3, the CDR3 gives the full variable domain: GAGVSQSPSNKVTEKGKDVELRCDPISGHTALYWYRQSLGQGLEFLIYFQGNSAPDKSGLPSDRFSAERTGGSVSTLTIQRTQQEDSAVYLCASSSSSGSPLTDTQYFGPGTRLTVL.

This clone was detected only once. The rearrangement uses TRBV10-1 and TRBJ2-1, with 7 nucleotides matching TRBD2. The CDR3 is 14 residues long. Unmatched junction bases numbered 1, after V lost 4 bases and J lost 1 base. The germline CDR1 and CDR2 sequences are WNHNN and SYGVQD (reference sequence). The CDR3 loop is CASSAAGSYNEQFF. The CDR3 coding sequence is TGCGCCAGCAGTGCAGCGGGATCCTACAATGAGCAGTTCTTC.

The chain joins TRBV9 to TRBJ1-3; TRBD1 matches at 9 bases. Germline-derived CDR1 and CDR2 are SGDLS and YYNGEE. This CDR3 contains 15 residues. V lost 0 bases, J lost 4 bases, and 2 bases stayed unmatched. CDR3 amino acids: CASSVVGTGGNTIYF. The CDR3 nucleotides are TGTGCCAGCAGCGTAGTTGGGACAGGGGGAAACACCATATATTTT.

This clone came up a few times. The chain is built from TRBV5-1 and TRBJ1-4, with 8 bases that match TRBD1. This CDR3 has 14 residues. V was clipped by 1 base and J by 11 bases; unmatched bases: 7. Germline assignment: CDR1 SGHRS and CDR2 YFSETQ. The chain's CDR3 is CASSLSRTGQKLFF. CDR3 DNA: TGCGCCAGCAGCTTGTCGAGGACAGGGCAGAAACTGTTTTTT.